The 19 T cell receptor beta chains in this list originate from one sample, sequenced in a study of T cell responses to AZD1222 COVID-19 vaccine. Using immunoSEQ multiplex PCR, the repertoire was profiled, and TCRdb retains in-frame clones only, with some absent. Here the sample spans about 150,000 clones, roughly 92% being singletons. The source material was peripheral blood, sampled on day 0 of AZD1222 vaccination. The receptors shown here come from an adult in good health.

This clone was counted a single time. V is TRBV9 and J is TRBJ1-1; D is possibly TRBD1 (5 bases). This CDR3 spans 16 amino acids. In germline, CDR1 is SGDLS, CDR2 YYNGEE. V gave up 3 bases and J gave up 2 bases, with 17 bases separating them. The CDR3 here is CASSAGMGTINTEAFF. CDR3 nucleotides: TGTGCCAGCAGCGCTGGCATGGGGACGATCAACACTGAAGCTTTCTTT.

The rearrangement joins TRBV5-6 to TRBJ1-4; D gene ambiguous. CDR1 and CDR2 from the germline V gene are SGHDT and YYEEEE. Trimming removed 4 bases at V and 8 bases at J, with 18 bases between. This CDR3 region has 15 residues. The CDR3: CASSLEFRNNEKLFF. The CDR3 nucleotides read TGTGCCAGCAGCCTTGAGTTTCGCAACAACGAAAAACTGTTTTTT. Full variable domain (remainder filled in from reference TRBV5-6 and TRBJ1-4): DAGVTQSPTHLIKTRGQQVTLRCSPKSGHDTVSWYQQALGQGPQFIFQYYEEEERQRGNFPDRFSGHQFPNYSSELNVNALLLGDSALYLCASSLEFRNNEKLFFGSGTQLSVL.

The chain joins TRBV5-6 to TRBJ2-1, with a possible D match to TRBD2 (6 bases). The CDR3 length is 15 residues. With 4 bases removed from V and 7 bases from J, the gap between germline ends came to 18 bases. CDR1 SGHDT and CDR2 YYEEEE come from the germline V gene. This CDR3 reads CASSRLPGARNEQFF. CDR3 DNA: TGTGCCAGCAGCCGCCTACCGGGAGCGCGGAATGAGCAGTTCTTC.

This chain joins TRBV2 and TRBJ2-6; 9 bases are a match to TRBD1. V shed 5 bases, J shed 0 bases, and the junction held 5 bases outside the gene matches. The germline CDR1 and CDR2 sequences are SNHLY and FYNNEI. This CDR3 contains 17 residues. CDR3 region: CASSSGQGRSGANVLTF. CDR3 coding DNA: TGTGCCAGCAGTTCTGGACAGGGGCGCTCTGGGGCCAACGTCCTGACTTTC.

V gene TRBV7-2 combines with J gene TRBJ1-4; D is possibly TRBD1 (5 bases). The V end lost 5 bases, the J end lost 5 bases, and 15 bases lay between the germline ends. CDR3 length: 15 residues. Germline CDR1 and CDR2: SGHTA and FQGNSA. The CDR3 DNA follows: TGTGCCAGCAGCATAGGGGCGGGGGGAAATGAAAAACTGTTTTTT. This encodes CASSIGAGGNEKLFF.

The chain is built from TRBV11-2 and TRBJ2-1; TRBD2 might be the D (6 bases). The germline gives CDR1 SGHAT, CDR2 FQNNGV. The CDR3 is made up of 15 amino acids. The V end lost 2 bases, the J end lost 4 bases, and 12 bases lay between the germline ends. CDR3 bases: TGTGCCAGCAGCTTATGGCGGGGTGAGTACAATGAGCAGTTCTTC. This codes for CASSLWRGEYNEQFF.

The V gene is TRBV2, the J gene TRBJ1-2; a weak D match, TRBD1 (5 bases). Trimming left V 6 bases short and J 6 bases short, with 23 bases between. The germline V gene encodes CDR1 SNHLY and CDR2 FYNNEI. The CDR3 is made up of 16 amino acids. The CDR3 DNA reads TGTGCCAGCAGGAATGAGCAGGGTTTCGTGGAGAATGGCTACACCTTC. Translation gives CASRNEQGFVENGYTF.

The CDR3 DNA reads TGCGCCAGCAGCAAACAGGGGGTGGGCAATCAGCCCCAGCATTTT. This encodes CASSKQGVGNQPQHF. The V and J genes are TRBV4-1 and TRBJ1-5; 8 bases align to TRBD1. The germline gives CDR1 MGHRA, CDR2 YSYEKL. The J segment lost 2 bases and the V segment lost 5 bases, leaving 5 bases of the junction unmatched. The CDR3 extends over 15 amino acids.

This chain uses TRBV9 with TRBJ1-2; D might be TRBD1 (5 bases). Trimming removed 0 bases from V and 10 bases from J, with 22 bases in between. The CDR3 length is 16 residues. Per the germline V gene, CDR1 is SGDLS and CDR2 is YYNGEE. Here the CDR3 reads CASSVAVTGSSSSYTF. The CDR3 coding sequence is TGTGCCAGCAGCGTAGCGGTCACAGGATCGTCATCATCCTACACCTTC.

The rearrangement uses TRBV27 and TRBJ1-1; TRBD1 might be the D (5 bases). The CDR3 runs 13 residues. CDR1 MNHEY and CDR2 SMNVEV come from the germline V gene (reference sequence). V was cut by 4 bases and J by 2 bases, with 8 bases left in between. The CDR3 DNA reads as TGTGCCAGCAGTTACGGGGCAAACACTGAAGCTTTCTTT. It codes for CASSYGANTEAFF.

This CDR3 is CASSQAGKATYEQYF. CDR3 nucleotide sequence: TGCGCCAGCAGCCAAGCGGGTAAAGCCACCTACGAGCAGTACTTC. The chain carries TRBV4-1 and TRBJ2-7; D gene ambiguous. V was shortened by 1 base and J by 2 bases, with 12 bases between the two germline ends. There are 15 residues in the CDR3. Germline lookup yields CDR1 MGHRA and CDR2 YSYEKL.

V is TRBV7-3 and J is TRBJ2-7; D is uncertain. Trimming left V 2 bases short and J 3 bases short, with 11 bases between. Germline V lookup: CDR1 SGHTA, CDR2 FQGTGA. The CDR3 is 14 residues long. The CDR3 spells CASSLDSPGYEQYF. The CDR3 DNA is TGTGCCAGCAGCTTAGATTCGCCGGGCTACGAGCAGTACTTC.

The V gene is TRBV2, the J gene TRBJ2-5; a possible D gene is TRBD1 (6 bases). Deletions cut 4 bases from V and 7 bases from J, with 22 bases between. CDR1 and CDR2 (germline): SNHLY, FYNNEI. The CDR3 contains 16 residues. CDR3 sequence reads: CASSVRSVRGAGTQYF. The CDR3 DNA is TGTGCCAGCAGTGTAAGGTCTGTCAGGGGCGCAGGGACCCAGTACTTC.

This clone has only a few counts. The chain carries TRBV18 and TRBJ1-6, with 9 bases lining up with TRBD1. V trimming: 5 bases; J trimming: 6 bases; junction bases outside the gene matches: 8. The CDR3 runs to 16 residues. Germline loops: CDR1 KGHSH, CDR2 LQKENI. CDR3 in amino acids: CASSATGGGGNSPLHF. The CDR3 DNA is TGTGCCAGCTCAGCTACAGGGGGCGGTGGTAATTCACCCCTCCACTTT.

The rearrangement links TRBV5-1 to TRBJ1-2; no firm D call. This CDR3 spans 14 amino acids. Germline values: CDR1 SGHRS, CDR2 YFSETQ. The V gene lost 3 bases and the J gene lost 0 bases, with 9 bases spanning the gap. CDR3: CASSSTPPNYGYTF. CDR3 DNA: TGCGCCAGCAGCTCAACACCTCCTAACTATGGCTACACCTTC.

The chain links TRBV19 to TRBJ2-7; weak D call: TRBD2 (6 bases). CDR1 LNHDA and CDR2 SQIVND come from the germline V gene (reference sequence). This CDR3 contains 14 residues. Deletions cut 7 bases from V and 3 bases from J, with 16 bases between. The CDR3 DNA is TGTGCCAGTAAATCCCGGCGGCGGGACTACGAGCAGTACTTC. As protein: CASKSRRRDYEQYF. The full variable domain, rest sourced from reference TRBV19 and TRBJ2-7, is DGGITQSPKYLFRKEGQNVTLSCEQNLNHDAMYWYRQDPGQGLRLIYYSQIVNDFQKGDIAEGYSVSREKKESFPLTVTSAQKNPTAFYLCASKSRRRDYEQYFGPGTRLTVT.

This sequence joins TRBV6-2 or TRBV6-3 and TRBJ2-1; D perhaps matches TRBD2 (5 bases). In germline, CDR1 is MNHEY, CDR2 SVGEGT. CDR3 length: 17 amino acids. The V and J ends lost 2 bases and 5 bases respectively, with 19 bases between them. The CDR3, as DNA: TGTGCCAGCAGTTACGGGCTTCGGCGGGTGGTAAACAATGAGCAGTTCTTC. As protein: CASSYGLRRVVNNEQFF.

J is TRBJ2-5 and V is TRBV18; tentative D call: TRBD2 (5 bases). Between the trimmed V and J ends, which lost 3 bases and 1 base, there was a span of 12 bases. The CDR3 is 15 amino acids. The germline gives CDR1 KGHSH, CDR2 LQKENI. The CDR3 DNA is TGTGCCAGCTCACCTAACGGGATCCCCCAAGAGACCCAGTACTTC. Protein: CASSPNGIPQETQYF.

CDR3 DNA sequence: TGTGCCAGCAGCTTAGAAAGGGTCAATGAGCAGTTCTTC. Amino acids: CASSLERVNEQFF. V usage is TRBV11-3 and J usage is TRBJ2-1; D remains unclear. Trimming took 0 bases from V and 6 from J, leaving 6 bases between them. CDR1 SGHNT and CDR2 YENEEA come from the germline V gene. CDR3 length equals 13 residues.